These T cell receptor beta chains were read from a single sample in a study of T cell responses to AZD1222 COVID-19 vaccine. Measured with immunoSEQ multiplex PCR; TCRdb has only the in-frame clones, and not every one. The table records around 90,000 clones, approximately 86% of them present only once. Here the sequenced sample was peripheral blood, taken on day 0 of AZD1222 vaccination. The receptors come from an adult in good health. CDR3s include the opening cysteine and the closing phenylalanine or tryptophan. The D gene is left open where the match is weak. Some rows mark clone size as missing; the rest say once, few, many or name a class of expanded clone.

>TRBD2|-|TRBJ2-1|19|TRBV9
CASSVAGTSGRAVTDEQFF
TGTGCCAGCAGCGTAGCCGGGACTAGCGGGAGGGCCGTAACGGATGAGCAGTTCTTC
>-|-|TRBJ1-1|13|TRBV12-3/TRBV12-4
CASSPTLRTEAFF
TGTGCCAGCAGTCCCACCCTGAGGACTGAAGCTTTCTTT
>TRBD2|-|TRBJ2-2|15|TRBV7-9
CASSLAGTGGGELFF
TGTGCCAGCAGCCTAGCGGGAACCGGGGGCGGGGAGCTGTTTTTT
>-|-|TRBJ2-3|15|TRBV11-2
CASSLEARVGDTQYF
TGTGCCAGCAGCTTAGAGGCCAGGGTTGGAGATACGCAGTATTTT
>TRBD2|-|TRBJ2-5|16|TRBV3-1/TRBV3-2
CATGGTSVFSGETQYF
TGTGCCACCGGGGGGACTAGCGTCTTTTCGGGAGAGACCCAGTACTTC
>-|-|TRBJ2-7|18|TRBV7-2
CASSWGARTEAISYEQYF
TGTGCCAGCAGCTGGGGGGCCAGAACCGAAGCCATCTCCTACGAGCAGTACTTC
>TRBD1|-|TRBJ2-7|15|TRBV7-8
CASSSRGQGDYEQYF
TGTGCCAGCAGCTCCCGGGGACAGGGGGACTACGAGCAGTACTTC
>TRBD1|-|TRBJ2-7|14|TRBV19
CASSIGQGAGEQYF
TGTGCCAGTAGTATCGGGCAGGGGGCTGGGGAGCAGTACTTC
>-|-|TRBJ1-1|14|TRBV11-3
CASSTQGPGIEAFF
TGTGCCAGCAGCACACAGGGCCCGGGCATTGAAGCTTTCTTT
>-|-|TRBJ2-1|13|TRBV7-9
CASSPYRVGEQFF
TGTGCCAGCAGCCCCTACAGGGTTGGTGAGCAGTTCTTC
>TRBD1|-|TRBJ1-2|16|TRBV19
CASSIGGDRGSYGYTF
TGTGCCAGTAGTATAGGAGGGGACAGGGGATCCTATGGCTACACCTTC
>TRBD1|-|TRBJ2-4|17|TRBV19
CASSSRTRTGNPLLQYF
TGTGCCAGTTCCAGTCGTACCCGGACAGGGAACCCTCTTCTTCAGTACTTC
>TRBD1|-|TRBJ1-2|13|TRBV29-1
CSVDGTGNYGYTF
TGCAGCGTTGACGGGACAGGCAACTATGGCTACACCTTC
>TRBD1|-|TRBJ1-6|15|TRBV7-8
CASLPRGQGGSPLHF
TGTGCCAGCCTACCGCGGGGACAGGGGGGTTCACCCCTCCACTTT
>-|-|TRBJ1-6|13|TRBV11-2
CASSSLSLFTLHF
TGTGCCAGCAGCTCCCTTAGTTTATTCACCCTCCACTTT
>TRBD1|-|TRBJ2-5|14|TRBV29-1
CSVEGDRGRETQYF
TGCAGCGTTGAAGGGGACAGGGGGAGAGAGACCCAGTACTTC
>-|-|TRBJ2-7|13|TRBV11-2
CASSLVEGGEQYF
TGTGCCAGCAGCTTAGTGGAGGGGGGCGAGCAGTACTTC
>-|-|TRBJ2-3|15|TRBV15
CATSSRDTLTDTQYF
TGTGCCACCAGCAGCCGGGACACCCTCACAGATACGCAGTATTTT
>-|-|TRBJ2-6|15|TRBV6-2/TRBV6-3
CASSYRVSGANVLTF
TGTGCCAGCAGTTATAGGGTCTCTGGGGCCAACGTCCTGACTTTC
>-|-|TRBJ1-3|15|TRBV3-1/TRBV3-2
CASSLQESSGNTIYF
TGTGCCAGCAGCCTACAGGAGAGCTCTGGAAACACCATATATTTT
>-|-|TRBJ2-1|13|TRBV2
CASSYRADNEQFF
TGTGCCAGCAGTTACAGGGCCGACAATGAGCAGTTCTTC
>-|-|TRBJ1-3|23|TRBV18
CASSPFLRELKDRPSGAGNTIYF
TGTGCCAGCTCACCTTTTCTGAGGGAATTAAAGGACAGACCCTCAGGTGCTGGAAACACCATATATTTT
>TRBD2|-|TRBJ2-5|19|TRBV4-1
CASSQAGTSGGIALETQYF
TGCGCCAGCAGCCAAGCCGGGACTAGCGGGGGTATCGCGCTGGAGACCCAGTACTTC
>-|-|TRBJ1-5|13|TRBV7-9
CASSPESVQPQHF
TGTGCCAGCAGCCCCGAGTCCGTGCAGCCCCAGCATTTT
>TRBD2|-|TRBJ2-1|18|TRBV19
CASSMSSGRPPSYNEQFF
TGTGCCAGTAGTATGTCTAGCGGGAGGCCTCCCTCCTACAATGAGCAGTTCTTC
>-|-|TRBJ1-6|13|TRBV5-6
CASHQGGGSPLHF
TGTGCCAGCCATCAGGGAGGGGGTTCACCCCTCCACTTT
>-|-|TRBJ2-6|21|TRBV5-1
CASSLWSPGGQVTSGANVLTF
TGCGCCAGCAGCTTGTGGTCCCCCGGGGGGCAGGTTACTTCTGGGGCCAACGTCCTGACTTTC
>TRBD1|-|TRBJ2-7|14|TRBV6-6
CASTDRVGTYEQYF
TGTGCCAGCACCGACAGGGTCGGAACCTACGAGCAGTACTTC
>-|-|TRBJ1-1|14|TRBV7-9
CASSLIEDSIEAFF
TGTGCCAGCAGCTTGATAGAGGACAGCATTGAAGCTTTCTTT
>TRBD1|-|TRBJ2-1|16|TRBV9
CASSVGQGASYNEQFF
TGTGCCAGCAGCGTAGGACAGGGGGCCTCCTACAATGAGCAGTTCTTC
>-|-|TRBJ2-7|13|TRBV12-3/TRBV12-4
CASSLLAYYEQYF
TGTGCCAGCAGTTTACTAGCCTACTACGAGCAGTACTTC
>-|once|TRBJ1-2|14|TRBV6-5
CASSYRPGGYGYTF
TGTGCCAGCAGTTACCGACCTGGGGGCTATGGCTACACCTTC
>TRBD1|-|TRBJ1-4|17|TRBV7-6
CASSLEAVGQGNEKLFF
TGTGCCAGCAGCTTAGAAGCTGTGGGACAGGGCAATGAAAAACTGTTTTTT
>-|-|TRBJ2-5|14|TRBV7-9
CASSLSGGRETQYF
TGTGCCAGCAGCTTATCCGGGGGACGAGAGACCCAGTACTTC
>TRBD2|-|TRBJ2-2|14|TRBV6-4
CASRAGGNTGELFF
TGTGCCAGCAGAGCGGGGGGCAACACCGGGGAGCTGTTTTTT
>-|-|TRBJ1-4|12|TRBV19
CASKTANEKLFF
TGTGCCAGTAAAACAGCTAATGAAAAACTGTTTTTT